Following are 11 T cell receptor beta chains from one sample sequenced in a study of blood T cell repertoires in COVID-19. Only in-frame clones appear in the TCRdb table, and some are missing; sequencing was by immunoSEQ multiplex PCR. The sample gives tens of thousands of clones, 91% of which show up once; less than 6% is in the top ten. Sample: peripheral blood. These receptors all stem from an elderly woman with acute or convalescent COVID-19.

The rearrangement links TRBV7-6 to TRBJ1-4; 11 positions agree with TRBD1. Per the germline V gene, CDR1 is SGHVS and CDR2 is FNYEAQ. The CDR3 spans 20 residues. Trimming took 1 base from V and 4 from J; bases not matched to a gene: 14. DNA for the CDR3: TGTGCCAGCAGCTTAGGGCCCCTTCGGACAGGGGGCAGAAGTAATGAAAAACTGTTTTTT. As protein: CASSLGPLRTGGRSNEKLFF.

This sequence joins TRBV9 and TRBJ1-5; a weak D match, TRBD1 (5 bases). Germline CDR1 and CDR2: SGDLS and YYNGEE. Trimming left V 0 bases short and J 7 bases short, with 11 bases between. The CDR3 sequence is 14 residues long. The CDR3 sequence: CASSVGWGEQPQHF. The CDR3, as DNA: TGTGCCAGCAGCGTAGGATGGGGGGAACAGCCCCAGCATTTT.

The chain has TRBV5-1 and TRBJ2-7; TRBD1 matches at 7 bases. Germline loops: CDR1 SGHRS, CDR2 YFSETQ. The V gene end was trimmed by 1 base and the J gene end by 3 bases; junction bases not matched to a gene: 13. The CDR3 contains 17 residues. CDR3 sequence: CASSLQSSYQGDYEQYF. CDR3 sequence (DNA): TGCGCCAGCAGCTTGCAAAGTTCATACCAGGGGGACTACGAGCAGTACTTC.

The chain is built from TRBV5-1 and TRBJ1-3; 8 positions match TRBD1. V lost 4 bases to trimming and J lost 5 bases; unmatched junction nucleotides: 8. The CDR3 has 15 amino acids. Germline lookup yields CDR1 SGHRS and CDR2 YFSETQ. The CDR3 coding sequence is TGCGCCAGCAGCGGACAGGGCGTGGAGAGAAACACCATATATTTT. Protein product: CASSGQGVERNTIYF.

This chain links TRBV6-5 with TRBJ1-2, with 12 bases fitting TRBD1. CDR3 length: 14 residues. CDR1 is MNHEY and CDR2 is SVGAGI in the germline V gene. V lost 6 bases and J lost 8; bases outside the gene matches: 7. The CDR3 loop is CASSWGQGAYGYTF. The CDR3 region has the DNA TGTGCCAGCAGCTGGGGACAGGGGGCTTACGGCTACACCTTC.

The chain couples TRBV4-2 to TRBJ1-3; unclear D gene. The ends were cut back, 4 bases at V and 0 bases at J, with 10 bases in the middle. From germline, CDR1 is LGHNA and CDR2 YNFKEQ. This CDR3 has 15 residues. CDR3 residues: CASSRTAISGNTIYF. The CDR3 bases are TGTGCCAGCAGCCGGACTGCTATCTCTGGAAACACCATATATTTT.

The chain uses TRBV11-2 and TRBJ2-7, with 7 bases identical to TRBD2. Per the germline V gene, CDR1 is SGHAT and CDR2 is FQNNGV. The CDR3 totals 16 residues. The J segment lost 2 bases and the V segment lost 5 bases, leaving 12 bases of the junction unmatched. The CDR3 region is CASSKAGRRATYEQYF. CDR3 DNA: TGTGCCAGCAGCAAAGCGGGACGGCGAGCCACCTACGAGCAGTACTTC.

The genes are TRBV7-9 and TRBJ1-2; no clear D gene. Trimming removed 1 base from V and 1 base from J, with 4 bases in between. This CDR3 has 13 residues. Germline lookup yields CDR1 SEHNR and CDR2 FQNEAQ (reference sequence). The CDR3 nucleotides read TGTGCCAGCAGCTTAGACAGTAACTATGGCTACACCTTC. Translation gives CASSLDSNYGYTF.

The V gene is TRBV6-5, the J gene TRBJ2-5, with D perhaps TRBD1 (5 bases). Per germline, CDR1 MNHEY and CDR2 SVGAGI. V was cut by 2 bases and J by 5 bases, with 12 bases left in between. CDR3 length: 14 residues. Here the CDR3 reads CASSYGAGMETQYF. In DNA form, the CDR3 reads TGTGCCAGCAGTTACGGGGCAGGGATGGAGACCCAGTACTTC.

The rearrangement uses TRBV11-3 and TRBJ2-1; 10 nucleotides match TRBD1. The CDR3 is 15 amino acids. Germline V CDR1 and CDR2: SGHNT, YENEEA. The J segment lost 1 base and the V segment lost 5 bases, leaving 2 bases of the junction unmatched. The chain's CDR3 is CASSPGQGSYNEQFF. In nucleotides, the CDR3 is TGTGCCAGCAGCCCGGGACAGGGGTCCTACAATGAGCAGTTCTTC.

The CDR3 sequence: CASSPRVGLAKNIQYF. The CDR3 nucleotides are TGTGCCAGCAGCCCCCGAGTCGGGTTAGCCAAAAACATTCAGTACTTC. The gene calls are TRBV9 and TRBJ2-4; D not resolved. Germline V CDR1 and CDR2: SGDLS, YYNGEE. CDR3 length: 16 amino acids. Trimming took off 4 bases at V and 0 bases at J, with 14 bases between the two ends. The full variable domain, its missing parts supplied by reference TRBV9 and TRBJ2-4, is DSGVTQTPKHLITATGQRVTLRCSPRSGDLSVYWYQQSLDQGLQFLIQYYNGEERAKGNILERFSAQQFPDLHSELNLSSLELGDSALYFCASSPRVGLAKNIQYFGAGTRLSVL.